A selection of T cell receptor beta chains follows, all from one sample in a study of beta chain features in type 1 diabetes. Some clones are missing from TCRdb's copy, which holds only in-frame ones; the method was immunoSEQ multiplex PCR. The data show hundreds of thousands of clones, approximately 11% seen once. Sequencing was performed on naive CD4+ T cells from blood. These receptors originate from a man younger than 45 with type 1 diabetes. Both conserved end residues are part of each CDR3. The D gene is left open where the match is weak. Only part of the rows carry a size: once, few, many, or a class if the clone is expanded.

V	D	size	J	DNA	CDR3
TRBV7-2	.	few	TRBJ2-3	TGTGCCAGCAGCCCGGACTGGGGCACAGATACGCAGTATTTT	CASSPDWGTDTQYF
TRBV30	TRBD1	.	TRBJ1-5	TGTGCCTGGAGTAGTGGACAGGCAAATCAGCCCCAGCATTTT	CAWSSGQANQPQHF
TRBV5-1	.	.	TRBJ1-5	TGCGCCAGCAGCTTGGCCGGGTACGGGCAGCCCCAGCATTTT	CASSLAGYGQPQHF
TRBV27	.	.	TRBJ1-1	TGTGCCAGCAGTTCCAGGAACACTGAAGCTTTCTTT	CASSSRNTEAFF
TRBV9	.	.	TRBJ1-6	TGTGCCAGCAGCTCGGTCGCCGGGAGTGTCCTCCACTTT	CASSSVAGSVLHF
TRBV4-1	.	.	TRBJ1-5	TGCGCCAGCAGCTCGCACCGGGAGGGCAATCAGCCCCAGCATTTT	CASSSHREGNQPQHF
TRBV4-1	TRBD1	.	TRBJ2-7	TGCGCCAGCAGCCAAGGGACAGGGAACGAGCAGTACTTC	CASSQGTGNEQYF
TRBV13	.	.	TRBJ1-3	TGTGCCAGCAGCCAAAGACAGCTTCTCTCTGGAAACACCATATATTTT	CASSQRQLLSGNTIYF
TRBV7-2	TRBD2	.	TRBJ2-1	TGTGCCAGCAGCTCGGGGGCGGGGGGGTTCGATGAGCAGTTCTTC	CASSSGAGGFDEQFF
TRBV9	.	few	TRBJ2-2	TGTGCCAGCAGCGTAGCGTCCTCGACGGAGACCGGGGAGCTGTTTTTT	CASSVASSTETGELFF
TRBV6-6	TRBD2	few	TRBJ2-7	TGTGCCAGCAGAAGCCAACTAGCGGGGGGGAGGGAGCAGTACTTC	CASRSQLAGGREQYF
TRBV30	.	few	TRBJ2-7	TGTGCCCACTGGGGAGGCCCAGGCAACGAGCAGTACTTC	CAHWGGPGNEQYF
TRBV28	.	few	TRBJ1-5	TGTGCCAGCAGTTTAGCAGGGGCGGTTAATCAGCCCCAGCATTTT	CASSLAGAVNQPQHF
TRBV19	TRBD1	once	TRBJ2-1	TGTGCCAGTAAGGTACAGGGGGCTACCGGTGAGCAGTTCTTC	CASKVQGATGEQFF
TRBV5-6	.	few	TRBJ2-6	TGTGCCAGCAGCTTGGGGGCAGGTACAAGCTCTGGGGCCAACGTCCTGACTTTC	CASSLGAGTSSGANVLTF
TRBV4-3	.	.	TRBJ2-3	TGCGCCAGCAGCCACGGACTATCGACAGATACGCAGTATTTT	CASSHGLSTDTQYF
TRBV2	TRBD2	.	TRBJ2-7	TGTGCCAGCAGCGGGAGGGAGGGAGGCGAGCAGTACTTC	CASSGREGGEQYF
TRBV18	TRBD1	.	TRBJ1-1	TGTGCCAGCTCAGTCACACAGGGGATGAACACTGAAGCTTTCTTT	CASSVTQGMNTEAFF
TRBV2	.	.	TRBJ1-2	TGTGCCAGCAGTGAAGCTGGGGGCGGTGGCGGCTACACCTTC	CASSEAGGGGGYTF
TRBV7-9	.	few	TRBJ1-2	TGTGCCAGCAGCCTGGACATCTCTGGCTACACCTTC	CASSLDISGYTF
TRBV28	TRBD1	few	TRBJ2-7	TGTGCCAGCAGTCCGGGACAGGGCCTCGAGCAGTACTTC	CASSPGQGLEQYF
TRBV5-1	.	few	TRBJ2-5	TGCGCCAGCAACAACGGGGGAAGAGAGACCCAGTACTTC	CASNNGGRETQYF
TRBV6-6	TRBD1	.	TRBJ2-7	TGTGCCAGCAAGCGGAGCCAGGACAGGGCCGAGCAGTACTTC	CASKRSQDRAEQYF
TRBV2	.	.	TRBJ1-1	TGTGCCAGCAGTGGACCCTCCCGGCCCAGGGACACTGAAGCTTTCTTT	CASSGPSRPRDTEAFF
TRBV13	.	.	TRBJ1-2	TGTGCCAGCAGCATTCTTGGGGCGAGGGGCTACACCTTC	CASSILGARGYTF
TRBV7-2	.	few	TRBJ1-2	TGTGCCAGCAGCTTAGTTCCAGGCTACACCTTC	CASSLVPGYTF
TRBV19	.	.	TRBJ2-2	TGTGCCAGTAGTATATTCGCAGGGACGAACACCGGGGAGCTGTTTTTT	CASSIFAGTNTGELFF
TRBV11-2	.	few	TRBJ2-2	TGTGCCAGCAGCCACCCGGGACACTCGAACACCGGGGAGCTGTTTTTT	CASSHPGHSNTGELFF
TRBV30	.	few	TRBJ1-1	TGTGCCTGGAGTGTACCGGGGGTCCGAGCTTTCTTT	CAWSVPGVRAFF
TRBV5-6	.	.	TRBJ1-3	TGTGCCAGCAGCTACCGAGACTCTGGAAACACCATATATTTT	CASSYRDSGNTIYF
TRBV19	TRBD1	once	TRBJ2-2	TGTGCCAGTAGGGGGGGACAGGAGAACACCGGGGAGCTGTTTTTT	CASRGGQENTGELFF
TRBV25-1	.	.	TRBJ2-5	TGTGCCAGCAGTGACTGGGGCACGGTGGGGGAGACCCAGTACTTC	CASSDWGTVGETQYF
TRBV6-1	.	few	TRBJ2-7	TGTGCCAGCAGTGAAGACAGGGTGTACGAGCAGTACTTC	CASSEDRVYEQYF
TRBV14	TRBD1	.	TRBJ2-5	TGTGCCAGCAGCCACGGAGGACAGGGGGCTTGGGAGACCCAGTACTTC	CASSHGGQGAWETQYF
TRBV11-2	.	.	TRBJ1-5	TGTGCCAGCAGCCAGGGGATGGGTCAGCCCCAGCATTTT	CASSQGMGQPQHF
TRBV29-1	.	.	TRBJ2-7	TGCAGCGTTGTATTGCCCCAGGGGCGCGACGAGCAGTACTTC	CSVVLPQGRDEQYF
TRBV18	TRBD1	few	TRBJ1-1	TGTGCCAGCTCACCCGTAGGACAGGGCCTTGGGACTGAAGCTTTCTTT	CASSPVGQGLGTEAFF
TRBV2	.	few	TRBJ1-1	TGTGCCAGCAGTGTATTGGCGGCGTCTGAAGCTTTCTTT	CASSVLAASEAFF
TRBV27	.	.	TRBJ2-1	TGTGCCAGCAGTCCCGGAACAGGGCTTTGGGAGCAGTTCTTC	CASSPGTGLWEQFF
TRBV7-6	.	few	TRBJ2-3	TGTGCCAGCAGCCCCGGCGGGGATACGCAGTATTTT	CASSPGGDTQYF
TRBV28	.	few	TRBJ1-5	TGTGCCAGCAGTTTCCTACAGCGGGGGCAGCCCCAGCATTTT	CASSFLQRGQPQHF
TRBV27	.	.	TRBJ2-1	TGTGCCAGCAGTCCTCAAGGGGGGGGTGGAAGCAGCAATGAGCAGTTCTTC	CASSPQGGGGSSNEQFF
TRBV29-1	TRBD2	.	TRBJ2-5	TGCAGCGCCGACGGGGGGGTTCGACAAGAGACCCAGTACTTC	CSADGGVRQETQYF
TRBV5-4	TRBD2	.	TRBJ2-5	TGTGCCAGCAGCCCACCAAACCGTGCTAGCGGGGGGCATATGGAGACCCAGTACTTC	CASSPPNRASGGHMETQYF
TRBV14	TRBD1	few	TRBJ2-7	TGTGCCAGCAGCCAAGGCGGGACAGGGATAGGATACGAGCAGTACTTC	CASSQGGTGIGYEQYF
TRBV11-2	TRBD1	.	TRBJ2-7	TGTGCCAGCAGCCCCATAGGGACAGGGTCCTACGAGCAGTACTTC	CASSPIGTGSYEQYF
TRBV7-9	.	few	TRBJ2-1	TGTGCCAGCAGCTTCAGGCTCAATGAGCAGTTCTTC	CASSFRLNEQFF
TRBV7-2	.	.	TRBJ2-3	TGTGCCAGCAGCTTAGCGACTACCCGAATGAATACGCAGTATTTT	CASSLATTRMNTQYF
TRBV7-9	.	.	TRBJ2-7	TGTGCCAGCAGCGCGTTCTACGAGCAGTACTTC	CASSAFYEQYF